These T cell receptor beta chains were read from a single sample in a study of T cell changes during pregnancy in multiple sclerosis. Sequencing used immunoSEQ multiplex PCR; TCRdb keeps in-frame clones, though not all of them. The sample yields tens of thousands of clones, approximately 86% seen once. The input for sequencing was peripheral blood, taken before pregnancy. The receptors were gathered from a female donor with multiple sclerosis, enrolled in a pregnancy study. Each CDR3 is given with its conserved first and last residue. D genes are given only for firm matches. Clone size appears in some rows only: once, few, many, or a class for an expanded clone.

size | J | V | D | CDR3 | DNA
- | TRBJ2-7 | TRBV4-3 | TRBD2 | CASSGESGGAYEQYF | TGCGCCAGCAGCGGCGAGAGCGGGGGGGCCTACGAGCAGTACTTC
- | TRBJ2-1 | TRBV18 | TRBD1 | CASSPKSDRGYNEQFF | TGTGCCAGCTCACCAAAGTCGGACAGGGGCTACAATGAGCAGTTCTTC
- | TRBJ1-1 | TRBV6-1 | - | CASSVGGANTEAFF | TGTGCCAGCAGTGTTGGGGGGGCAAACACTGAAGCTTTCTTT
once | TRBJ1-1 | TRBV9 | TRBD1 | CASSVDRGSPMNTEAFF | TGTGCCAGCAGCGTGGACAGGGGGTCCCCCATGAACACTGAAGCTTTCTTT
- | TRBJ2-7 | TRBV4-1 | - | CASSQDRGWEQYF | TGCGCCAGCAGCCAAGATCGGGGGTGGGAGCAGTACTTC
once | TRBJ2-1 | TRBV29-1 | TRBD2 | CSVPGLAGAYNEQFF | TGCAGCGTCCCGGGACTAGCGGGAGCCTACAATGAGCAGTTCTTC
few | TRBJ1-1 | TRBV6-4 | TRBD1 | CASSDPGTGSAEAFF | TGTGCCAGCAGTGACCCTGGGACAGGGTCGGCTGAAGCTTTCTTT
- | TRBJ1-1 | TRBV9 | - | CASSLRSVMNTEAFF | TGTGCCAGCAGCCTCCGTAGCGTTATGAACACTGAAGCTTTCTTT
- | TRBJ1-4 | TRBV7-9 | - | CASSRDAGTSNEKLFF | TGTGCCAGCAGTCGAGACGCCGGGACAAGCAATGAAAAACTGTTTTTT
- | TRBJ1-2 | TRBV28 | - | CASSSGQSNYGYTF | TGTGCCAGCAGTTCAGGGCAATCTAACTATGGCTACACCTTC
- | TRBJ2-7 | TRBV4-2 | TRBD2 | CASSQDPALAGGAYEQYF | TGTGCCAGCAGCCAAGATCCCGCTTTAGCGGGGGGGGCCTACGAGCAGTACTTC
- | TRBJ2-3 | TRBV9 | - | CASSESRTTSTDTQYF | TGTGCCAGCAGCGAATCGCGGACTACCAGCACAGATACGCAGTATTTT
- | TRBJ2-7 | TRBV2 | - | CASGRTAITYEQYF | TGTGCCAGTGGTCGGACAGCTATAACCTACGAGCAGTACTTC
once | TRBJ2-7 | TRBV29-1 | TRBD1 | CSVILQGAYEQYF | TGCAGCGTCATACTACAGGGGGCTTACGAGCAGTACTTC
- | TRBJ2-6 | TRBV7-9 | - | CASSLRRPGGTGANVLTF | TGTGCCAGCAGCCTTAGGCGGCCAGGGGGGACTGGGGCCAACGTCCTGACTTTC
- | TRBJ2-7 | TRBV6-5 | TRBD2 | CASSEREFSYEQYF | TGTGCCAGCAGTGAGCGGGAGTTCTCCTACGAGCAGTACTTC
- | TRBJ2-1 | TRBV11-3 | TRBD2 | CASGSGGPSPSYNEQFF | TGTGCCAGCGGGTCGGGGGGTCCGTCCCCCAGCTACAATGAGCAGTTCTTC
few | TRBJ1-1 | TRBV30 | - | CARGRGSTEAFF | TGTGCCCGGGGTAGGGGGAGCACTGAAGCTTTCTTT
- | TRBJ2-7 | TRBV4-1 | TRBD2 | CASSQEKRTSGVEQYF | TGCGCCAGCAGCCAAGAAAAGCGGACTAGCGGGGTCGAGCAGTACTTC
- | TRBJ2-7 | TRBV4-3 | TRBD1 | CASSQAAPGQGSYEQYF | TGCGCCAGCAGCCAAGCTGCCCCGGGACAGGGCTCCTACGAGCAGTACTTC
- | TRBJ1-2 | TRBV30 | - | CAWRPTGIYGYTF | TGTGCCTGGAGGCCGACAGGTATCTATGGCTACACCTTC
- | TRBJ2-1 | TRBV4-2 | - | CASSQEGPNEQFF | TGTGCCAGCAGCCAAGAGGGCCCCAATGAGCAGTTCTTC
- | TRBJ1-4 | TRBV6-5 | - | CASSYVAGWEKLFF | TGTGCCAGCAGTTACGTCGCGGGGTGGGAAAAACTGTTTTTT
- | TRBJ2-3 | TRBV5-6 | TRBD1 | CASSLGQTTDTQYF | TGTGCCAGCAGCCTGGGACAGACGACAGATACGCAGTATTTT
once | TRBJ1-6 | TRBV18 | TRBD1 | CASSLKLSTGNVQRNNSPLHF | TGTGCCAGCTCACTTAAACTCTCGACAGGGAATGTACAACGGAATAATTCACCCCTCCACTTT
- | TRBJ1-5 | TRBV30 | - | CAWSSTGTSNQPQHF | TGTGCCTGGAGTTCGACCGGGACTTCCAATCAGCCCCAGCATTTT
- | TRBJ1-2 | TRBV7-8 | TRBD1 | CASSLGQGNGYTF | TGTGCCAGCAGCCTCGGACAGGGGAACGGCTACACCTTC
- | TRBJ2-7 | TRBV5-8 | - | CASSEGGGSLGEQYF | TGTGCCAGCAGCGAGGGTGGGGGCAGCCTTGGAGAGCAGTACTTC
- | TRBJ2-7 | TRBV5-1 | TRBD2 | CASSALERGSYEQYF | TGCGCCAGCTCGGCTTTAGAGCGGGGATCCTACGAGCAGTACTTC
- | TRBJ2-1 | TRBV19 | - | CASSIGRGYSNEQFF | TGTGCCAGTAGTATCGGCAGGGGATACTCCAATGAGCAGTTCTTC
- | TRBJ2-1 | TRBV4-3 | TRBD1 | CASSQDLGDRGLAEQFF | TGCGCCAGCAGCCAAGATTTGGGGGACAGGGGGCTGGCTGAGCAGTTCTTC
- | TRBJ1-2 | TRBV6-5 | - | CASSYSIQDNYGYTF | TGTGCCAGCAGTTACTCGATACAGGATAACTATGGCTACACCTTC
- | TRBJ1-2 | TRBV15 | TRBD1 | CATSRVGTDGYTF | TGTGCCACCAGCAGAGTGGGGACAGATGGCTACACCTTC
- | TRBJ2-7 | TRBV11-1 | - | CASSLAVFPYEQYF | TGTGCCAGCAGCTTAGCCGTGTTTCCCTACGAGCAGTACTTC
- | TRBJ2-1 | TRBV6-1 | - | CASSESQTLYNEQFF | TGTGCCAGCAGTGAATCACAGACCTTATACAATGAGCAGTTCTTC
- | TRBJ2-5 | TRBV7-2 | - | CASSRGIQETQYF | TGTGCCAGCAGCCGCGGGATCCAAGAGACCCAGTACTTC
once | TRBJ2-7 | TRBV13 | TRBD1 | CASSWTGQGKRYEQYF | TGTGCCAGCAGCTGGACCGGACAGGGGAAGCGCTACGAGCAGTACTTC